The 20 T cell receptor beta chains below all came from one sample that was sequenced in a study of blood T cell repertoires in COVID-19. The table came from immunoSEQ multiplex PCR; TCRdb's copy has only in-frame clones and leaves some out. The sample consists of around 140,000 clones, 89% of them appearing once. The sequenced sample was peripheral blood. The receptors derive from a human donor in a cohort sampled during active COVID-19.

The chain joins TRBV19 to TRBJ1-1; TRBD1 might be the D (6 bases). V lost 3 bases and J 4 bases, leaving 15 bases between the germline ends. This CDR3 spans 15 amino acids. Germline CDR1 and CDR2: LNHDA and SQIVND (reference sequence). This CDR3 is CASSMGHFGATEAFF. The CDR3 DNA is TGTGCCAGTAGTATGGGACACTTCGGGGCCACTGAAGCTTTCTTT.

J is TRBJ1-6 and V is TRBV27, with 7 bases lining up with TRBD1. This CDR3 comprises 14 residues. Per germline, CDR1 MNHEY and CDR2 SMNVEV (reference sequence). V was clipped by 7 bases and J by 10 bases; unmatched bases: 10. This CDR3 reads CASTSDREESPLHF. The CDR3 DNA sequence: TGTGCCAGCACCTCCGACAGGGAGGAATCACCCCTCCACTTT.

This clone was observed a single time. CDR3 region: CASRPFQGADTQYF. The CDR3 DNA sequence: TGTGCCAGCAGACCTTTTCAGGGGGCAGATACGCAGTATTTT. J is TRBJ2-3 and V is TRBV7-9; 7 bases agree with TRBD1. Germline CDR1 and CDR2: SEHNR and FQNEAQ (reference sequence). J lost 4 bases, V lost 6 bases, and 7 bases had no gene match. The CDR3 spans 14 residues. Variable domain in full (rest from reference TRBV7-9 and TRBJ2-3): DTGVSQNPRHKITKRGQNVTFRCDPISEHNRLYWYRQTLGQGPEFLTYFQNEAQLEKSRLLSDRFSAERPKGSFSTLEIQRTEQGDSAMYLCASRPFQGADTQYFGPGTRLTVL.

The V call is TRBV27, the J call TRBJ2-7; unclear D gene. The CDR3 runs 12 residues. Germline assignment: CDR1 MNHEY and CDR2 SMNVEV (reference sequence). Trimming pared 6 bases from V and 0 bases from J, leaving 6 bases between. CDR3 sequence: CASRSSSYEQYF. In DNA form, the CDR3 reads TGTGCCAGCAGATCTAGCTCCTACGAGCAGTACTTC.

The chain employs TRBV7-3 and TRBJ2-5; D perhaps matches TRBD2 (6 bases). The CDR3 is 14 amino acids. Per germline, CDR1 SGHTA and CDR2 FQGTGA. Trimming took off 3 bases at V and 5 bases at J, with 13 bases between the two ends. The CDR3 DNA follows: TGTGCCAGCAGCTTTTCGGGGGTTCAGGAGACCCAGTACTTC. This translates into CASSFSGVQETQYF.

The chain recombines TRBV4-3 with TRBJ2-3; 9 bases fit TRBD2. The length of the CDR3 is 15 residues. CDR1 LGHNA and CDR2 YSLEER come from the germline V gene. V was pared by 1 base and J by 6 bases, with 5 bases of the junction left unmatched. CDR3 nucleotide sequence: TGCGCCAGCAGCCAAGCTGGCGGGGGGGCTGATACGCAGTATTTT. Protein: CASSQAGGGADTQYF.

This chain joins TRBV7-2 and TRBJ1-1; 11 positions agree with TRBD1. CDR1 SGHTA and CDR2 FQGNSA come from the germline V gene. J was trimmed by 6 bases and V by 5 bases; bases with no gene match: 5. CDR3 length: 14 amino acids. The CDR3 bases are TGTGCCAGCAGCGCGGACAGGGGGCGCGCTGAAGCTTTCTTT. Protein product: CASSADRGRAEAFF.

The chain uses TRBV5-1 and TRBJ1-1; D is perhaps TRBD1 (5 bases). With 2 bases removed from V and 2 bases from J, the gap between germline ends came to 13 bases. Germline assignment: CDR1 SGHRS and CDR2 YFSETQ. The CDR3 is 15 residues long. In DNA, the CDR3 is TGCGCCAGCAGCTTCAATCGGCAGGGAAACACTGAAGCTTTCTTT. The encoded protein is CASSFNRQGNTEAFF.

In its sample, this clone was seen once. The chain carries TRBV4-1 and TRBJ1-2; D perhaps matches TRBD1 (6 bases). CDR3 length equals 15 residues. CDR1 and CDR2 (germline): MGHRA, YSYEKL. The ends were cut back, 2 bases at V and 6 bases at J, with 16 bases in the middle. CDR3 nucleotide sequence: TGCGCCAGCAGCCAATATCAGGGGAGTTTCGATGGCTACACCTTC. This translates into CASSQYQGSFDGYTF.

The chain has TRBV27 and TRBJ1-5; D perhaps matches TRBD1 (5 bases). The CDR3 is made up of 14 amino acids. V lost 6 bases, J lost 0 bases, and 9 bases lay in between. Per the germline V gene, CDR1 is MNHEY and CDR2 is SMNVEV (reference sequence). This chain's CDR3 is CASSRGYSNQPQHF. The CDR3 DNA follows: TGTGCCAGCAGCCGGGGGTATAGCAATCAGCCCCAGCATTTT.

The gene calls are TRBV4-2 and TRBJ1-6, with TRBD1 matching 7 bases. Looked up from germline, CDR1 is LGHNA and CDR2 is YNFKEQ. Trimming cost V 2 bases and J 14 bases; bases outside gene matches: 6. CDR3 size: 13 residues. CDR3 sequence reads: CASSQQTGVSLHF. In DNA form, the CDR3 reads TGTGCCAGCAGCCAACAAACAGGGGTATCCCTCCACTTT.

The genes are TRBV7-9 and TRBJ2-7; TRBD2 matches at 13 bases. The V and J ends lost 4 bases and 7 bases, in that order; junction bases with no gene match: 10. This CDR3 has 16 residues. Germline CDR1 SEHNR, CDR2 FQNEAQ (reference sequence). The CDR3 sequence is CASSSRTSGGPGEQYF. DNA for the CDR3: TGTGCCAGCAGCTCCCGGACTAGCGGGGGACCGGGTGAGCAGTACTTC.

V usage is TRBV19 and J usage is TRBJ1-1, with a possible D match to TRBD1 (5 bases). The CDR3 is 14 residues long. Trimming stripped 7 bases from V and 0 bases from J, with 12 bases between. Looked up from germline, CDR1 is LNHDA and CDR2 is SQIVND (reference sequence). The CDR3: CASTPRQMNTEAFF. CDR3 DNA sequence: TGTGCCAGTACCCCCCGACAGATGAACACTGAAGCTTTCTTT. Full variable domain (rest looked up from reference TRBV19 and TRBJ1-1): DGGITQSPKYLFRKEGQNVTLSCEQNLNHDAMYWYRQDPGQGLRLIYYSQIVNDFQKGDIAEGYSVSREKKESFPLTVTSAQKNPTAFYLCASTPRQMNTEAFFGQGTRLTVV.

The sample holds many counts of this clone. The chain carries TRBV27 and TRBJ1-6; 8 bases are a match to TRBD1. Germline V gene lookup returns CDR1 MNHEY and CDR2 SMNVEV (reference sequence). The ends lost 5 bases at V and 6 bases at J; junction bases unmatched: 9. The CDR3 covers 16 residues. The CDR3 loop is CASSRGPGQVNSPLHF. The CDR3 DNA sequence: TGTGCCAGCAGTCGAGGACCGGGACAGGTTAATTCACCCCTCCACTTT.

This clone was detected only once. The gene calls are TRBV4-1 and TRBJ1-2; D ambiguous. V shed 0 bases and J shed 4 bases, with 12 bases lying between them. CDR1 is MGHRA and CDR2 is YSYEKL in the germline V gene. The CDR3 is made up of 15 amino acids. In DNA, the CDR3 is TGCGCCAGCAGCCAAGATGCAGGAGGGATCTATGGCTACACCTTC. Translation: CASSQDAGGIYGYTF.

The rearrangement links TRBV4-1 to TRBJ2-1, with 9 nucleotides matching TRBD1. Germline V lookup: CDR1 MGHRA, CDR2 YSYEKL. J gave up 7 bases and V 4 bases, and 8 bases lay outside the gene matches. The CDR3 spans 15 residues. DNA of the CDR3: TGCGCCAGCAGCCCGGGACAGGGACCCGGTAATGAGCAGTTCTTC. Amino acids: CASSPGQGPGNEQFF.

The gene calls are TRBV9 and TRBJ1-4, with D perhaps TRBD1 (5 bases). The V end was cut by 2 bases, the J end by 13 bases, with 9 bases between. CDR1 is SGDLS, CDR2 YYNGEE, per germline. This CDR3 has 11 residues. The CDR3, as DNA: TGTGCCAGCAGCGTGCAGGGTGGACTGTTTTTT. Translated, it gives CASSVQGGLFF.

The V call is TRBV5-8, the J call TRBJ2-5, with a tentative D call TRBD2 (6 bases). The CDR3 runs to 14 residues. Looked up from germline, CDR1 is SGHTS and CDR2 is YDEGEE. The ends were cut back, 9 bases at V and 2 bases at J, with 17 bases in the middle. The CDR3 here is CATSTRDLQETQYF. The CDR3 bases are TGTGCCACCTCGACCCGGGACTTACAAGAGACCCAGTACTTC.

The chain links TRBV6-5 to TRBJ2-3, with unresolved D. The germline V and J ends were trimmed by 2 bases and 3 bases, with 6 bases remaining between them. CDR1 MNHEY and CDR2 SVGAGI come from the germline V gene. The CDR3 length is 13 residues. CDR3: CASSYAETDTQYF. The CDR3 nucleotides are TGTGCCAGCAGTTACGCGGAGACAGATACGCAGTATTTT.

There are a few counts of this clone. The genes are TRBV27 and TRBJ2-2, with 9 positions matching TRBD2. The CDR3 is 14 amino acids. Trimming removed 2 bases from V and 7 bases from J; junction bases left unmatched: 2. Germline values: CDR1 MNHEY, CDR2 SMNVEV (reference sequence). CDR3 bases: TGTGCCAGCAGTTTACTAGCGGGGCACGGGGAGCTGTTTTTT. It specifies CASSLLAGHGELFF.